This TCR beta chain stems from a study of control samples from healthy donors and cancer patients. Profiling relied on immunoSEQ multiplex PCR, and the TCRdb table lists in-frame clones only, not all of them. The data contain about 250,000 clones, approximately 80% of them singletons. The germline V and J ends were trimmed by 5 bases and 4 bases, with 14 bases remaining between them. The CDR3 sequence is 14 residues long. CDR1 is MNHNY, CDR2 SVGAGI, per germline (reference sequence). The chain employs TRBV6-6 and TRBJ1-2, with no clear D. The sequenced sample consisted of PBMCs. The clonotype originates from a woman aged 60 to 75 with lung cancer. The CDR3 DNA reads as TGTGCCAGCAGTCTGGGCGTTCAGCGCTATGGCTACACCTTC. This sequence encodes CASSLGVQRYGYTF.